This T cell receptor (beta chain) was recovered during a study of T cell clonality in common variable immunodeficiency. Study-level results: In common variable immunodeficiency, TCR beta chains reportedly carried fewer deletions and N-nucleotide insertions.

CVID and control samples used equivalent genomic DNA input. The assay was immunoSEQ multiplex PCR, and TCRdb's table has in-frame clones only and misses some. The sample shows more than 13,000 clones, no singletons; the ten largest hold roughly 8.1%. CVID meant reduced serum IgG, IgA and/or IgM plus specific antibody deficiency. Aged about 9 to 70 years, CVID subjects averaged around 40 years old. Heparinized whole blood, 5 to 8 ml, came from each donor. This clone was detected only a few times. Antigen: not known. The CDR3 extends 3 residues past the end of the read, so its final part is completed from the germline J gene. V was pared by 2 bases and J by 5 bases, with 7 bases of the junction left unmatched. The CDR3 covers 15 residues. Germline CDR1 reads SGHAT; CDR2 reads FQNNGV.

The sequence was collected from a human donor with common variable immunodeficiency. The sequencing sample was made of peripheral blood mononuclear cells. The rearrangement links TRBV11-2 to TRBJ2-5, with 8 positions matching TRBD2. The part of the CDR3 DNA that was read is TGTGCCAGCAGCTTAAATGCGGGGGGCCAGGAGACC. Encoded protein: CASSLNAGGQET. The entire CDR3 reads CASSLNAGGQETQYF. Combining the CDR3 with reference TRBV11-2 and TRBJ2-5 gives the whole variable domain EAGVAQSPRYKIIEKRQSVAFWCNPISGHATLYWYQQILGQGPKLLIQFQNNGVVDDSQLPKDRFSAERLKGVDSTLKIQPAKLEDSAVYLCASSLNAGGQETQYFGPGTRLLVL.